A single sample is the source of the 24 T cell receptor beta chains below, sequenced in a study of radiation and T cells in renal cell carcinoma. Sequencing used immunoSEQ multiplex PCR; TCRdb keeps in-frame clones, though not all of them. The sample has about 140,000 clones; less than 85% are singletons. The time point is: baseline pretreatment blood. Described treatment: 15 Gy SBRT to primary tumor, nephrectomy 4 weeks later. The input for sequencing was blood, taken from a patient whose treatment included radiotherapy and nephrectomy. These receptors all come from a woman between 50 and 59 years old with renal cell carcinoma.

The chain is built from TRBV14 and TRBJ2-7; 8 nucleotides match TRBD1. J gave up 0 bases and V 1 base, and 5 bases lay outside the gene matches. The CDR3 length is 16 residues. In germline, CDR1 is SGHDN, CDR2 FVKESK. This CDR3 is CASSQGQGISSYEQYF. The DNA for the CDR3 is TGTGCCAGCAGCCAAGGACAGGGGATATCCTCCTACGAGCAGTACTTC. Based on the CDR3 plus reference TRBV14 and TRBJ2-7, the full variable domain is EAGVTQFPSHSVIEKGQTVTLRCDPISGHDNLYWYRRVMGKEIKFLLHFVKESKQDESGMPNNRFLAERTGGTYSTLKVQPAELEDSGVYFCASSQGQGISSYEQYFGPGTRLTVT.

The chain joins TRBV4-3 to TRBJ1-2; no definite D call. The CDR3 sequence is 15 residues long. Germline CDR1 LGHNA, CDR2 YSLEER. Trimming left V 0 bases short and J 4 bases short, with 12 bases between. CDR3 coding DNA: TGCGCCAGCAGCCAAGAGGTCTGGCGGGCCTATGGCTACACCTTC. Amino acid sequence: CASSQEVWRAYGYTF.

The CDR3 DNA sequence: TGTGCCAGCAGCGAATTAACAGGGAACACCGGGGAGCTGTTTTTT. This gives the protein CASSELTGNTGELFF. J is TRBJ2-2 and V is TRBV9; the D gene is possibly TRBD1 (5 bases). V lost 3 bases and J 1 base, leaving 10 bases between the germline ends. CDR1 and CDR2 (germline): SGDLS, YYNGEE. The CDR3 length is 15 residues.

This clone was detected only a few times. The chain employs TRBV7-8 and TRBJ2-7; a possible D gene is TRBD1 (6 bases). Germline values: CDR1 SGHVS, CDR2 FQNEAQ. Trimming took off 2 bases at V and 2 bases at J, with 13 bases between the two ends. This CDR3 has 15 amino acids. The CDR3 sequence is CASSLRQALPYEQYF. CDR3 nucleotides: TGTGCCAGCAGCTTAAGACAGGCGCTCCCCTACGAGCAGTACTTC.

The rearrangement joins TRBV6-5 to TRBJ1-4; D gene ambiguous. Trimming removed 4 bases at V and 3 bases at J, with 6 bases between. The CDR3 length is 13 residues. Germline lookup yields CDR1 MNHEY and CDR2 SVGAGI. The CDR3 is CASSLSPNEKLFF. The CDR3 DNA reads as TGTGCCAGCAGTTTATCCCCTAATGAAAAACTGTTTTTT.

This chain connects TRBV7-3 to TRBJ2-7, with D possibly TRBD2 on 5 matching bases. The CDR3 is made up of 14 amino acids. Trimming cost V 0 bases and J 0 bases, with 6 bases left between them. Germline V gives CDR1 SGHTA, CDR2 FQGTGA. CDR3 loop: CASSLTGLSYEQYF. CDR3 coding DNA: TGTGCCAGCAGCTTAACAGGACTCTCCTACGAGCAGTACTTC.

The rearrangement uses TRBV6-5 and TRBJ2-1; 8 bases line up with TRBD1. This CDR3 is 13 amino acids long. The ends lost 2 bases at V and 6 bases at J; junction bases unmatched: 0. Germline CDR1 MNHEY, CDR2 SVGAGI. CDR3: CASSYGTGNEQFF. DNA for the CDR3: TGTGCCAGCAGTTACGGGACAGGCAATGAGCAGTTCTTC.

This clone was seen a single time. The chain uses TRBV6-5 and TRBJ1-4; 7 bases are shared with TRBD1. V dropped 2 bases and J dropped 0; count of bases not matched to a gene: 3. Germline assignment: CDR1 MNHEY and CDR2 SVGAGI. CDR3 length equals 16 residues. The CDR3 spells CASSYGDSATNEKLFF. CDR3 sequence (DNA): TGTGCCAGCAGTTACGGGGACAGTGCAACTAATGAAAAACTGTTTTTT.

The rearrangement joins TRBV7-3 to TRBJ2-6; unclear D gene. Germline CDR1 and CDR2: SGHTA and FQGTGA. The V end was cut by 1 base, the J end by 0 bases, with 7 bases between. The CDR3 sequence is 16 residues long. In DNA form, the CDR3 reads TGTGCCAGCAGCTTAATCTTCAACTCTGGGGCCAACGTCCTGACTTTC. Its translation is CASSLIFNSGANVLTF. Based on the CDR3 plus reference TRBV7-3 and TRBJ2-6, the full variable domain is GAGVSQTPSNKVTEKGKYVELRCDPISGHTALYWYRQSLGQGPEFLIYFQGTGAADDSGLPNDRFFAVRPEGSVSTLKIQRTERGDSAVYLCASSLIFNSGANVLTFGAGSRLTVL.

There are a few counts of this clone. The chain employs TRBV5-1 and TRBJ1-2, with a weak D call TRBD1 (5 bases). CDR3 length: 16 residues. Germline V CDR1 and CDR2: SGHRS, YFSETQ. V was shortened by 0 bases and J by 6 bases, with 18 bases between the two germline ends. The DNA for the CDR3 is TGCGCCAGCAGCTTGGCCGCCCGTCAGGGTAAGGATGGCTACACCTTC. Translated, it gives CASSLAARQGKDGYTF. Based on the CDR3 plus reference TRBV5-1 and TRBJ1-2, the full variable domain is KAGVTQTPRYLIKTRGQQVTLSCSPISGHRSVSWYQQTPGQGLQFLFEYFSETQRNKGNFPGRFSGRQFSNSRSEMNVSTLELGDSALYLCASSLAARQGKDGYTFGSGTRLTVV.

The chain carries TRBV7-2 and TRBJ2-7, with D perhaps TRBD1 or TRBD2 (5 bases each). Trimming took off 5 bases at V and 3 bases at J, with 20 bases between the two ends. The CDR3 totals 16 residues. Germline V gene sequence: CDR1 SGHTA, CDR2 FQGNSA. CDR3 DNA: TGTGCCAGCAGCCCCCTGGTGGGGGTTGGGCGCTACGAGCAGTACTTC. It yields the protein CASSPLVGVGRYEQYF.

The CDR3 DNA sequence: TGTGCCAGCAGCCGGGACCTTCCCGGGGAGCTGTTTTTT. It yields the protein CASSRDLPGELFF. The rearrangement links TRBV7-2 to TRBJ2-2; the D gene could be TRBD1 or TRBD2 (5 bases each). Trimming left V 5 bases short and J 6 bases short, with 10 bases between. Germline V gene lookup returns CDR1 SGHTA and CDR2 FQGNSA. There are 13 residues in the CDR3.

This clone was picked up one time. The chain has TRBV6-6 and TRBJ2-5; a possible D gene is TRBD2 (5 bases). Germline CDR1 and CDR2: MNHNY and SVGAGI (reference sequence). V was pared by 6 bases and J by 6 bases, with 17 bases between. This CDR3 contains 14 residues. The CDR3: CASRHEAGFQTQYF. DNA for the CDR3: TGTGCCAGCAGACACGAGGCGGGTTTTCAGACCCAGTACTTC.

V usage is TRBV5-6 and J usage is TRBJ2-1; D not certain. The CDR3 contains 14 residues. The V end was cut by 1 base, the J end by 5 bases, with 10 bases between. The germline gives CDR1 SGHDT, CDR2 YYEEEE. The CDR3 here is CASSLLGHNNEQFF. CDR3 DNA sequence: TGTGCCAGCAGCTTGTTAGGTCACAACAATGAGCAGTTCTTC.

The rearrangement links TRBV25-1 to TRBJ1-6; D not resolved. CDR1 and CDR2 (germline): MGHDK, SYGVNS. The V and J ends lost 4 bases and 7 bases respectively, with 11 bases between them. There are 14 residues in the CDR3. The DNA for the CDR3 is TGTGCCAGCAGTGGGCTTAGAAACAATTCACCCCTCCACTTT. This encodes CASSGLRNNSPLHF. The full variable domain, its missing parts supplied by reference TRBV25-1 and TRBJ1-6, is EADIYQTPRYLVIGTGKKITLECSQTMGHDKMYWYQQDPGMELHLIHYSYGVNSTEKGDLSSESTVSRIRTEHFPLTLESARPSHTSQYLCASSGLRNNSPLHFGNGTRLTVT.

The chain recombines TRBV10-3 with TRBJ2-5; a weak D match, TRBD2 (5 bases). This CDR3 is built from 14 residues. Germline CDR1 reads ENHRY; CDR2 reads SYGVKD. V shed 5 bases and J shed 2 bases, with 12 bases lying between them. The CDR3 is CAISRAAAQETQYF. Here the CDR3 DNA reads TGTGCCATCAGTAGAGCGGCAGCTCAAGAGACCCAGTACTTC.

The V and J genes are TRBV9 and TRBJ2-7, with D maybe TRBD1 (6 bases). V lost 2 bases to trimming and J lost 1 base, with 13 bases between them. CDR3 length: 15 amino acids. CDR1 is SGDLS and CDR2 is YYNGEE in the germline V gene. CDR3 nucleotide sequence: TGTGCCAGCAGCGTCGGGGACACCTGGTCCTACGAGCAGTACTTC. The encoded protein is CASSVGDTWSYEQYF.

V and J are TRBV7-6 and TRBJ1-1; tentatively, D is TRBD1 (5 bases). CDR3 size: 15 residues. V was clipped by 5 bases and J by 0 bases, with 13 bases between them. The germline CDR1 and CDR2 sequences are SGHVS and FNYEAQ. This CDR3 reads CASSPQTAMNTEAFF. The DNA of the CDR3 is TGTGCCAGCAGCCCCCAGACAGCTATGAACACTGAAGCTTTCTTT.

The chain employs TRBV7-2 and TRBJ1-2; D gene uncertain. Between the trimmed V and J ends, which lost 5 bases and 14 bases, there was a span of 9 bases. The length of the CDR3 is 9 residues. Germline V gene sequence: CDR1 SGHTA, CDR2 FQGNSA. This CDR3 reads CASSLSVTF. The CDR3 DNA reads TGTGCCAGCAGCCTCTCGGTAACCTTC.

This rearrangement joins TRBV6-5 to TRBJ1-2, with D possibly matching TRBD1 (6 bases). The CDR3 covers 15 residues. V was trimmed by 6 bases and J by 4 bases, leaving 18 bases between them. Germline V gene data show CDR1 as MNHEY and CDR2 as SVGAGI. The chain's CDR3 is CASRSPMTGLYGYTF. DNA for the CDR3: TGTGCCAGCAGATCCCCCATGACAGGTCTCTATGGCTACACCTTC.

The V and J genes are TRBV2 and TRBJ2-5; the D gene is possibly TRBD2 (5 bases). This CDR3 spans 15 amino acids. The V gene lost 2 bases and the J gene lost 3 bases, with 13 bases spanning the gap. The V gene's germline CDR1 is SNHLY and CDR2 FYNNEI. The CDR3 nucleotides are TGTGCCAGCAGTGAATCTGAGGGATCCAAAGAGACCCAGTACTTC. This gives the protein CASSESEGSKETQYF.

The chain uses TRBV29-1 and TRBJ2-5; 8 bases line up with TRBD1. After removal of 3 bases from V and 4 bases from J, the junction contained 4 bases not matched to a gene. CDR3 length: 13 residues. CDR1 SQVTM and CDR2 ANQGSEA come from the germline V gene. The CDR3 spells CSVEDRVSETQYF. CDR3 sequence (DNA): TGCAGCGTTGAGGACAGGGTCTCAGAGACCCAGTACTTC.

J is TRBJ2-7 and V is TRBV4-3; perhaps TRBD1 as D (6 bases). Germline V gives CDR1 LGHNA, CDR2 YSLEER. The CDR3 length is 15 residues. The V and J ends lost 2 bases and 3 bases respectively, with 14 bases between them. In DNA, the CDR3 is TGCGCCAGCAGCCAATCCAGGGGCCGGGGCTACGAGCAGTACTTC. It translates to CASSQSRGRGYEQYF.

The chain uses TRBV30 and TRBJ1-1, with D perhaps matching TRBD1 (5 bases). With 4 bases removed from V and 1 base from J, the gap between germline ends came to 16 bases. Germline V lookup: CDR1 GTSNPN, CDR2 SVGIG (reference sequence). CDR3 length equals 15 residues. The CDR3 sequence: CAWNRRMQGNTEAFF. As DNA, the CDR3 is TGTGCCTGGAATAGACGGATGCAGGGGAACACTGAAGCTTTCTTT.